The rows below give T cell receptor beta chains drawn from one sample of a study of cytomegalovirus exposure and HLA in healthy donors. TCRdb's table, derived via immunoSEQ multiplex PCR, lists solely in-frame clones and lacks some. This repertoire includes approximately 52,000 clones. Source material: PBMCs. These receptors were taken from a woman aged 60 to 75 in good health and CMV-seropositive. Both conserved end residues are trimmed from each CDR3. A D gene is named only where the DNA matches it firmly.

D gene: TRBD1
J gene: TRBJ1-2
V gene: TRBV11-2
CDR3 protein: ASSPERDRGNYPRGYT

D gene: .
J gene: TRBJ1-4
V gene: TRBV5-1
CDR3 protein: ASSLDQGYEKLF

D gene: .
J gene: TRBJ2-7
V gene: TRBV29-1
CDR3 protein: SVEDKAGPSYEQY

D gene: .
J gene: TRBJ2-2
V gene: TRBV5-1
CDR3 protein: ASSLVTRTNTGELF

D gene: .
J gene: TRBJ2-2
V gene: TRBV7-8
CDR3 protein: ASGGGWSGELF

D gene: .
J gene: TRBJ1-5
V gene: TRBV5-1
CDR3 protein: ASSLDRNYSNQPQH

D gene: .
J gene: TRBJ1-2
V gene: TRBV6-5
CDR3 protein: ASSPTAAYLGYT

D gene: TRBD1
J gene: TRBJ1-2
V gene: TRBV15
CDR3 protein: ATSGTGGPYGYT

D gene: .
J gene: TRBJ2-7
V gene: TRBV5-1
CDR3 protein: ASSLRGGPEQY

D gene: TRBD2
J gene: TRBJ2-3
V gene: TRBV5-1
CDR3 protein: ASSSPGLASDTQY

D gene: .
J gene: TRBJ2-6
V gene: TRBV6-5
CDR3 protein: ASRTGSGANVLT

D gene: TRBD1
J gene: TRBJ1-1
V gene: TRBV10-3
CDR3 protein: AISERQGKNTEAF

D gene: .
J gene: TRBJ2-7
V gene: TRBV6-1
CDR3 protein: ASSGPGINEQY

D gene: .
J gene: TRBJ1-5
V gene: TRBV5-1
CDR3 protein: ASSSKGGSNQPQH

D gene: .
J gene: TRBJ1-1
V gene: TRBV7-2
CDR3 protein: ATKTGALMNTEAF

D gene: .
J gene: TRBJ1-2
V gene: TRBV28
CDR3 protein: ASSPQGIGGYT

D gene: TRBD1
J gene: TRBJ1-1
V gene: TRBV19
CDR3 protein: ASSTDIPLGQLKGAF

D gene: .
J gene: TRBJ2-7
V gene: TRBV28
CDR3 protein: ASSLETYEQY

D gene: TRBD2
J gene: TRBJ2-1
V gene: TRBV4-3
CDR3 protein: ASSQASGGADEQF

D gene: TRBD1
J gene: TRBJ1-2
V gene: TRBV12-5
CDR3 protein: ASGSTGDGGYT

D gene: .
J gene: TRBJ2-1
V gene: TRBV5-1
CDR3 protein: ASSLIGGQGEQF

D gene: .
J gene: TRBJ1-1
V gene: TRBV18
CDR3 protein: ASSLPPGYTEAF

D gene: TRBD2
J gene: TRBJ2-6
V gene: TRBV6-1
CDR3 protein: ASSEMAGGMRSGANVLT

D gene: .
J gene: TRBJ1-6
V gene: TRBV5-1
CDR3 protein: ASSLDALGEKGSPLH

D gene: .
J gene: TRBJ2-7
V gene: TRBV6-1
CDR3 protein: ASQDVGGGY

D gene: TRBD2
J gene: TRBJ2-1
V gene: TRBV18
CDR3 protein: ASSPGTSDEQF

D gene: .
J gene: TRBJ1-1
V gene: TRBV6-1
CDR3 protein: ASSLTNTEAF

D gene: .
J gene: TRBJ1-1
V gene: TRBV28
CDR3 protein: ASRNRFEAF

D gene: TRBD1
J gene: TRBJ1-6
V gene: TRBV18
CDR3 protein: ASSPGQGPSPLH

D gene: .
J gene: TRBJ2-1
V gene: TRBV11-3
CDR3 protein: ASSLSAGSYNEQF

D gene: .
J gene: TRBJ2-2
V gene: TRBV7-8
CDR3 protein: ASSPRITGELF

D gene: TRBD1
J gene: TRBJ1-2
V gene: TRBV5-8
CDR3 protein: ASSRPDRAYGYT

D gene: .
J gene: TRBJ2-2
V gene: TRBV6-5
CDR3 protein: ASSLGHNSGELF

D gene: TRBD2
J gene: TRBJ2-2
V gene: TRBV28
CDR3 protein: ASNPGGGITGELF

D gene: .
J gene: TRBJ2-1
V gene: TRBV5-4
CDR3 protein: ASRLLGGAVLNEQF

D gene: TRBD1
J gene: TRBJ1-2
V gene: TRBV2
CDR3 protein: ASSPRQGDGYT

D gene: .
J gene: TRBJ1-6
V gene: TRBV6-6
CDR3 protein: ASSLRNREGGAPLH

D gene: TRBD1
J gene: TRBJ2-1
V gene: TRBV11-2
CDR3 protein: ASSFDRGNNEQF

D gene: .
J gene: TRBJ1-4
V gene: TRBV5-4
CDR3 protein: ASSSGETNEKLF

D gene: .
J gene: TRBJ2-7
V gene: TRBV7-9
CDR3 protein: ASSLMGGQSEEQY